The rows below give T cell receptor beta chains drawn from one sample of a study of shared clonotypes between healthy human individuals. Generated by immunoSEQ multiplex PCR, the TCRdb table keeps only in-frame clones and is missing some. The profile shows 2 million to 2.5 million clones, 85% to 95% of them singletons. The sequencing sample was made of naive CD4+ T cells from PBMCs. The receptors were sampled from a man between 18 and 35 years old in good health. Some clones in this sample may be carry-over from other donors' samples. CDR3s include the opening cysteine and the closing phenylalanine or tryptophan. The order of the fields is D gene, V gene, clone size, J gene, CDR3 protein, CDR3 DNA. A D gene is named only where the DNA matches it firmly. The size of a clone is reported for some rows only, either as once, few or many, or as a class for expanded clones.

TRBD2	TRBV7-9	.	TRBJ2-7	CASATTAGASIYEQYF	TGTGCCAGCGCGACTACGGCGGGAGCGTCAATCTACGAGCAGTACTTC
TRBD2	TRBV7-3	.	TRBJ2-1	CASSLRFPAGGNDEQFF	TGTGCCAGCAGCTTACGCTTCCCGGCGGGAGGAAACGATGAGCAGTTCTTC
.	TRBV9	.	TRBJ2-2	CASSEGAWSGELFF	TGTGCCAGCAGCGAGGGCGCTTGGTCCGGGGAGCTGTTTTTT
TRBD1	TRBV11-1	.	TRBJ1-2	CASSSQNRGGYGYTF	TGTGCCAGCAGCTCGCAGAACAGGGGCGGCTATGGCTACACCTTC
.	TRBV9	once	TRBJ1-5	CASSVVRALGNQPQHF	TGTGCCAGCAGCGTAGTCCGGGCTTTGGGCAATCAGCCCCAGCATTTT
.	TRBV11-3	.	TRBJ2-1	CASSLVGSSSYNEQFF	TGTGCCAGCAGCTTAGTGGGATCGAGCTCCTACAATGAGCAGTTCTTC
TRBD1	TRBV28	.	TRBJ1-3	CASSRGGQGIYSGNTIYF	TGTGCCAGCAGTAGGGGGGGACAGGGAATCTACTCTGGAAACACCATATATTTT
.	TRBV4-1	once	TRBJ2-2	CASSPGVGGAPHTGELFF	TGCGCCAGCAGCCCCGGAGTAGGGGGGGCTCCGCACACCGGGGAGCTGTTTTTT
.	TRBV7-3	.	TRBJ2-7	CASSLRGHYEQYF	TGTGCCAGCAGCTTAAGGGGGCACTACGAGCAGTACTTC
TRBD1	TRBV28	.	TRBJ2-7	CASSTAGTVIYEQYF	TGTGCCAGCAGCACAGCCGGGACAGTCATCTACGAGCAGTACTTC
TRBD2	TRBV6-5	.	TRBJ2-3	CASSLSGRITDTQYF	TGTGCCAGCAGTTTAAGCGGGAGGATCACAGATACGCAGTATTTT
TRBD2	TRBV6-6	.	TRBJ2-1	CASRDRLAGEDNEQFF	TGTGCCAGCAGAGATCGACTAGCGGGGGAAGACAATGAGCAGTTCTTC
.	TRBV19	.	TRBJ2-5	CASSRGTSETQYF	TGTGCCAGTAGTCGGGGCACCTCGGAGACCCAGTACTTC
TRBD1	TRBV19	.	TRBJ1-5	CASSTRDRGNQPQHF	TGTGCCAGTAGTACGAGGGACAGGGGGAATCAGCCCCAGCATTTT
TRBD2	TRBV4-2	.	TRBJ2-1	CASSLLPAGGLPEQFF	TGTGCCAGCAGCCTCCTTCCTGCGGGGGGCCTCCCTGAGCAGTTCTTC
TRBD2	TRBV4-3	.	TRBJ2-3	CASSQGLADTDTQYF	TGCGCCAGCAGCCAGGGACTAGCGGACACAGATACGCAGTATTTT
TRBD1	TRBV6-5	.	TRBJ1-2	CASSGGQGRGYTF	TGTGCCAGCAGTGGGGGACAGGGACGTGGCTACACCTTC
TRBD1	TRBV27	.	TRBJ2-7	CASSLSGTGRNEQYF	TGTGCCAGCAGTTTATCCGGGACAGGTAGGAACGAGCAGTACTTC
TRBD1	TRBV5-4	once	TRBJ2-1	CASSSDRFNEQFF	TGTGCCAGCAGCTCGGACAGGTTCAATGAGCAGTTCTTC
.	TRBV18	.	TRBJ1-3	CASSPLSPGGAGGPGNTIYF	TGTGCCAGCTCACCACTGAGTCCCGGAGGCGCGGGGGGGCCAGGAAACACCATATATTTT
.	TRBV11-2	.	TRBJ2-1	CASSPMAAYNEQFF	TGTGCCAGCAGCCCAATGGCGGCCTACAATGAGCAGTTCTTC
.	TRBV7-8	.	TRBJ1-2	CASSLFIQEARGQDGYTF	TGTGCCAGCAGCTTGTTCATACAGGAGGCTCGGGGTCAGGATGGCTACACCTTC
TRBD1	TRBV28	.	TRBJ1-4	CASRPDRGIEKLFF	TGTGCCAGCAGACCGGACAGGGGGATTGAAAAACTGTTTTTT
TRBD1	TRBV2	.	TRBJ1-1	CASSPQGSLYTEAFF	TGTGCCAGCAGTCCACAGGGGAGTCTGTACACTGAAGCTTTCTTT
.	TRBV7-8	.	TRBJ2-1	CATTPPRTLLFF	TGTGCCACGACGCCGCCGAGGACGCTTTTGTTCTTC
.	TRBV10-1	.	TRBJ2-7	CANRYHPRGSRISYEQYF	TGCGCCAACAGATATCACCCTAGGGGTTCGCGAATCTCCTACGAGCAGTACTTC
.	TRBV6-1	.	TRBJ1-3	CASSEGLINTIYF	TGTGCCAGCAGTGAAGGCCTTATAAACACCATATATTTT
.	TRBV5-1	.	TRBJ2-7	CASSLRSGSHEQYF	TGCGCCAGCAGCTTACGCTCAGGGTCCCACGAGCAGTACTTC
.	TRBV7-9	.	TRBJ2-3	CASSQSGSTDTQYF	TGTGCCAGCAGCCAGAGCGGTAGCACAGATACGCAGTATTTT
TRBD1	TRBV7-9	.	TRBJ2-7	CASSPPEDRGMPSYEQYF	TGTGCCAGCAGCCCCCCGGAGGACAGGGGGATGCCTTCCTACGAGCAGTACTTC
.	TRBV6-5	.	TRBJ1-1	CASSTQGGNTEAFF	TGTGCCAGCAGTACCCAGGGTGGGAACACTGAAGCTTTCTTT
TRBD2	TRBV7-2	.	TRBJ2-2	CASSYRTSVTGELFF	TGTGCCAGCAGCTATAGGACTAGCGTCACCGGGGAGCTGTTTTTT
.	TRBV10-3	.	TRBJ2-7	CAITPVRGYEQYF	TGTGCCATCACCCCTGTTCGGGGCTACGAGCAGTACTTC
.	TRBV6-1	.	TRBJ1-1	CASTRGGEAFF	TGTGCCAGCACCCGGGGGGGCGAAGCTTTCTTT
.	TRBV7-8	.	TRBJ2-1	CASSLDGARWQFF	TGTGCCAGCAGCTTAGATGGGGCTCGGTGGCAGTTCTTC
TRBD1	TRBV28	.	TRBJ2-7	CAVATGTGGREQYF	TGTGCCGTTGCAACCGGGACAGGGGGGCGCGAGCAGTACTTC
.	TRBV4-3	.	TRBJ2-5	CASSQRTQYF	TGCGCCAGCAGCCAGCGGACCCAGTACTTC
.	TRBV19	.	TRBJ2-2	CASIRGGSMVGTGELFF	TGTGCCAGTATTCGAGGGGGGTCGATGGTAGGCACCGGGGAGCTGTTTTTT
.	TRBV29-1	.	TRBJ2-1	CSVLLNRGQDYEQFF	TGCAGCGTCCTCTTAAATCGCGGGCAGGACTATGAGCAGTTCTTC
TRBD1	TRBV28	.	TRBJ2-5	CASVAGGGETQYF	TGTGCCAGCGTAGCAGGGGGCGGGGAGACCCAGTACTTC
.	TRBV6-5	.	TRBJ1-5	CASSYSRRQPQHF	TGTGCCAGCAGTTACTCTAGGCGCCAGCCCCAGCATTTT
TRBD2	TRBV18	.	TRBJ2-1	CASSPTRLAGGVNEQFF	TGTGCCAGCTCACCCACACGACTAGCGGGAGGGGTGAATGAGCAGTTCTTC
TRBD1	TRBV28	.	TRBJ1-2	CASSIGQGTDGYTF	TGTGCCAGCAGTATTGGACAGGGTACAGATGGCTACACCTTC
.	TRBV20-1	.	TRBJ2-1	CSAKSDTVFF	TGCAGTGCTAAGTCGGACACAGTGTTCTTC
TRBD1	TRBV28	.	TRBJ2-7	CASRPVTGVGYEQYF	TGTGCCAGCAGACCCGTGACAGGGGTGGGCTACGAGCAGTACTTC
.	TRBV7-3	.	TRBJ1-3	CASSSNPGNTIYF	TGTGCCAGCAGCTCTAACCCTGGAAACACCATATATTTT
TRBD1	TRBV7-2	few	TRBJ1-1	CASSRQGGTEAFF	TGTGCCAGCAGCCGACAGGGCGGCACTGAAGCTTTCTTT
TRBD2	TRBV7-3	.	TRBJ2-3	CASRLSGTGTDTQYF	TGTGCCAGCAGGCTTAGCGGGACGGGAACAGATACGCAGTATTTT
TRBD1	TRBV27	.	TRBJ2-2	CASSSPVDRVWPGELFF	TGTGCCAGCAGCTCCCCAGTGGACAGGGTATGGCCCGGGGAGCTGTTTTTT
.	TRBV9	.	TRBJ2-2	CASSRPGATGELFF	TGTGCCAGCTCCCGTCCAGGAGCTACCGGGGAGCTGTTTTTT
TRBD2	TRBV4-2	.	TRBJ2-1	CASTTEGLAGDNEQFF	TGTGCCAGCACCACCGAGGGACTAGCGGGAGACAATGAGCAGTTCTTC
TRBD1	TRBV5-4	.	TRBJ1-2	CASSLDRGGYGYTF	TGTGCCAGCAGCTTGGACAGGGGTGGCTATGGCTACACCTTC